This TCR beta chain was profiled in a study of CD8 T cells in Susac syndrome. It was with random hexamers that about 0.45 to 1 ug RNA was reverse transcribed. TCRdb fed the immunoSEQ multiplex PCR reads into MiXCR, producing one record per CDR3 protein. The sample consists of 170,000 or so distinct CDR3 sequences, 93% of them appearing once. Sequencing of TCR beta drew on CD8+ and CD4+ T cells from blood. The patients serving as multiple sclerosis controls were treatment-naive. They had stable or active relapsing-remitting disease and fulfilled revised McDonald criteria. The sample taken for sequencing was CD4+ T cells from PBMCs. This clonotype was obtained from a human donor with multiple sclerosis.

The CDR3 reads CSVETGSGNTIYF. CDR3 nucleotides: TGCAGCGTTGAGACGGGCTCTGGAAACACCATATATTTT. The genes are TRBV29-1 and TRBJ1-3; no clear D. From germline, CDR1 is SQVTM and CDR2 ANQGSEA. Trimming took off 3 bases at V and 0 bases at J, with 6 bases between the two ends. The CDR3 is 13 residues long.